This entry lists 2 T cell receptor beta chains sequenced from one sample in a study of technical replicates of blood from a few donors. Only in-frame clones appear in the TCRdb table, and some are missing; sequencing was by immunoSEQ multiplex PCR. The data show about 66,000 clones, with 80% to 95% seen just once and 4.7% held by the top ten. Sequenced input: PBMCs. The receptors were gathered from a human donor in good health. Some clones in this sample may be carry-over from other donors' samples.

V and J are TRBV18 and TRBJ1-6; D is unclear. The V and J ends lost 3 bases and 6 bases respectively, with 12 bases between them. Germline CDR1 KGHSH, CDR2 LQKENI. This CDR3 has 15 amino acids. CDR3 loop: CASSPGQISNSPLHF. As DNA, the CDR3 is TGTGCCAGCTCACCTGGTCAGATTTCTAATTCACCCCTCCACTTT.

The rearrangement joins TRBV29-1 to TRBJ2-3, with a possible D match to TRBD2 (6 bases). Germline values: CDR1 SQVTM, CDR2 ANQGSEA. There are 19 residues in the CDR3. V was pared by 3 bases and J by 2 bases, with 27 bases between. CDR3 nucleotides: TGCAGCGTTGAGGGGACTTCTAGACCCGATTCCAGATACACAGATACGCAGTATTTT. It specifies CSVEGTSRPDSRYTDTQYF.